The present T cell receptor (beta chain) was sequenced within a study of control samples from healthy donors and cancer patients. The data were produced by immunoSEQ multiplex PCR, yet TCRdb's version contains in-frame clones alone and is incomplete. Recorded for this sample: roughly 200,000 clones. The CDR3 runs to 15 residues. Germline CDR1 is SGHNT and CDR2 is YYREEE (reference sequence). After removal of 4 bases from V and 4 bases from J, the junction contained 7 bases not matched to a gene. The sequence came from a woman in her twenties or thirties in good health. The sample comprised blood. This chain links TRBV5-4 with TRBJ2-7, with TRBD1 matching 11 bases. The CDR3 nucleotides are TGTGCCAGCAGCGCGGGGACAGGGGGAGGGTACGAGCAGTACTTC. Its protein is CASSAGTGGGYEQYF.